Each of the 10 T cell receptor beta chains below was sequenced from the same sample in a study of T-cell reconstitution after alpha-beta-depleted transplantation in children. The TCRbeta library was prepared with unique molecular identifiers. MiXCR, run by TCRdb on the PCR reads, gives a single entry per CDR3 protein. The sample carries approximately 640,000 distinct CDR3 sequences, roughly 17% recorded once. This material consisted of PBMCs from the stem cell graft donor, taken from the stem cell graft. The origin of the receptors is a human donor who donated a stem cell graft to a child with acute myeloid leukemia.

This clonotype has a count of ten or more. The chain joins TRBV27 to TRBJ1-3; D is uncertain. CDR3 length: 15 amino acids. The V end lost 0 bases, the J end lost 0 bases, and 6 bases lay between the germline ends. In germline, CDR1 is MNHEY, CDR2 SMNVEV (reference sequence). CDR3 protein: CASSLSSYSGNTIYF. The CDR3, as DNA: TGTGCCAGCAGTTTATCCAGTTACTCTGGAAACACCATATATTTT.

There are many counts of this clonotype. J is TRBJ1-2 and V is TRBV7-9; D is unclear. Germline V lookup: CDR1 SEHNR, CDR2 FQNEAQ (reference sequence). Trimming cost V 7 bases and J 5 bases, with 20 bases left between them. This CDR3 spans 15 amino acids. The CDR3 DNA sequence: TGTGCCAGCATTAACCAACGGGGAGGCCCTTATGGCTACACCTTC. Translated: CASINQRGGPYGYTF.

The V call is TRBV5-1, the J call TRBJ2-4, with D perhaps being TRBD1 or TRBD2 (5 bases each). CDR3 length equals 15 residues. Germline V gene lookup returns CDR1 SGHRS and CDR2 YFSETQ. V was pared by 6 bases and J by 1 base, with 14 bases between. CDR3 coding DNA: TGCGCCAGCACACTAGGGGCAGGGGCCAAAAACATTCAGTACTTC. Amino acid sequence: CASTLGAGAKNIQYF.

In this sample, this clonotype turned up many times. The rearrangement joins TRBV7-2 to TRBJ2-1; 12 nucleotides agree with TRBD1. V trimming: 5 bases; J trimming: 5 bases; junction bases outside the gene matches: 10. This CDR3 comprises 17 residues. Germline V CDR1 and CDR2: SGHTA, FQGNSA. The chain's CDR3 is CASSPGDRGRDNNEQFF. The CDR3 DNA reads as TGTGCCAGCAGCCCGGGGGACAGGGGGCGAGACAACAATGAGCAGTTCTTC.

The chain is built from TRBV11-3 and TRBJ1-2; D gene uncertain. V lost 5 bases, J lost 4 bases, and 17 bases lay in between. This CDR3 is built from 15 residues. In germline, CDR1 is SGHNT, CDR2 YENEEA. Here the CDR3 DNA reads TGTGCCAGCAGCCCCGGCGAGAGGGTTCGCTATGGCTACACCTTC. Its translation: CASSPGERVRYGYTF. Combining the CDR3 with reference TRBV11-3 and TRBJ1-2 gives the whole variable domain EAGVVQSPRYKIIEKKQPVAFWCNPISGHNTLYWYLQNLGQGPELLIRYENEEAVDDSQLPKDRFSAERLKGVDSTLKIQPAELGDSAVYLCASSPGERVRYGYTFGSGTRLTVV.

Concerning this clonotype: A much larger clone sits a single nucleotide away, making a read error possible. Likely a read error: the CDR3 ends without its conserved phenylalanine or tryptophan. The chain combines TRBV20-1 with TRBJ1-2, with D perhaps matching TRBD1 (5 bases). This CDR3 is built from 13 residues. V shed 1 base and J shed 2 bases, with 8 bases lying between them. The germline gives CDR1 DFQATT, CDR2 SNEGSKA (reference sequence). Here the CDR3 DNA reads TGCAGTGCTAGAGTGGCAGGGAACTATGGCTACACCGTC. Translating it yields CSARVAGNYGYTV.

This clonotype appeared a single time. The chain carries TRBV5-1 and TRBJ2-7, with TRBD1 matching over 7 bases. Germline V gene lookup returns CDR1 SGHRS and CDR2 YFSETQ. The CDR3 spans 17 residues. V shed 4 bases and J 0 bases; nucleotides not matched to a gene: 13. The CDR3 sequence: CASSEPGQNSRSYEQYF. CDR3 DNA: TGCGCCAGCAGCGAACCGGGACAGAATAGTCGCTCCTACGAGCAGTACTTC.

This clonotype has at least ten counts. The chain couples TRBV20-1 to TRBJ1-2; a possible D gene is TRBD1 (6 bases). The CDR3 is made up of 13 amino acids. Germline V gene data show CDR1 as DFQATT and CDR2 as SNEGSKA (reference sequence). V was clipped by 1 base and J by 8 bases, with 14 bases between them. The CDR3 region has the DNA TGCAGTGCTAGAGGACCCTTAGGGGGAGGCTACACCTTC. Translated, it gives CSARGPLGGGYTF.

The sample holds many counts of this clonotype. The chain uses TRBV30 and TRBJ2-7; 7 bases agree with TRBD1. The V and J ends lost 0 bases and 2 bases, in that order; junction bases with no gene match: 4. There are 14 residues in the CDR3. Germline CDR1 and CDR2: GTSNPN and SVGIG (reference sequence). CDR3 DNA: TGTGCCTGGAGTGTCCAGGGGGTCCCCTACGAGCAGTACTTC. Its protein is CAWSVQGVPYEQYF.

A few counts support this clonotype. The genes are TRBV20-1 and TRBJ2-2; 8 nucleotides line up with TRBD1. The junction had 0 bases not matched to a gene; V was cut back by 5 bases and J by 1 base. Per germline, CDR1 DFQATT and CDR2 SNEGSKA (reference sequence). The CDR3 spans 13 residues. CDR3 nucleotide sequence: TGCAGTGCTGGGACAGGGAACACCGGGGAGCTGTTTTTT. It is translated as CSAGTGNTGELFF.